This TCR beta chain was retrieved from a study of response to subunit inactivated influenza vaccine. Whole-study findings and limits: Authors suggested each seasonal flu vaccination may recruit only limited numbers of new T cells.

Using its own MiXCR run on the RT-PCR reads, TCRdb lists one record per CDR3 protein. The data contain about half a million distinct CDR3 sequences, approximately 11% of them singletons. In its sample, this clonotype was seen many times. No antigen is known for it. The J segment lost 7 bases and the V segment lost 3 bases, leaving 12 bases of the junction unmatched. CDR1 and CDR2 (germline): DFQATT, SNEGSKA (reference sequence). CDR3 length: 16 residues. The sequenced sample was PBMCs from blood, obtained roughly 47 days after vaccination. V and J are TRBV20-1 and TRBJ2-1, with 10 nucleotides matching TRBD1. The clonotype originates from a man aged 50 to 59 who received an inactivated influenza vaccine. The CDR3 region has the DNA TGCAGTGCTAGTAAACGGACAGGGGGTGTGTGGAATGAGCAGTTCTTC. Protein: CSASKRTGGVWNEQFF.